Listed below are T cell receptor beta chains from one sample, sequenced in a study of blood T cell repertoires in COVID-19. TCRdb's copy holds only in-frame clones and misses some; the assay was immunoSEQ multiplex PCR. The table includes roughly 45,000 clones, roughly 89% detected once. Specimen: peripheral blood. Source of these receptors: a man aged 55 to 70 with active COVID-19. Both conserved end residues are part of each CDR3. D genes are given only for firm matches. Clone sizes are given selectively: once, few, many, or a class where the clone is expanded.

v_call	j_call	d_call	clone_size	cdr3_nt	cdr3_aa
TRBV18	TRBJ1-1	TRBD1	.	TGTGCCAGCTCTAGCGACAGGGGGGAAGCTTTCTTT	CASSSDRGEAFF
TRBV5-5	TRBJ2-7	TRBD2	.	TGTGCCAGCAGCTTGGCCACTAGCGCGAGCTCCTACGAGCAGTACTTC	CASSLATSASSYEQYF
TRBV9	TRBJ2-3	TRBD2	.	TGTGCCAGCAGCGTCTCCTATAGCGGGATCACAGATACGCAGTATTTT	CASSVSYSGITDTQYF
TRBV2	TRBJ1-4	TRBD1	.	TGTGCCAGCAGTGATGAGGGGACAGGGGCCCAAAAACTGTTTTTT	CASSDEGTGAQKLFF
TRBV7-9	TRBJ1-4	TRBD1	.	TGTGCCAGCAGCACCAGGGGGACTAATGAAAAACTGTTTTTT	CASSTRGTNEKLFF
TRBV3-1/TRBV3-2	TRBJ2-7	.	.	TGTGCCAGCAGCCAAGATGGGGGGATCTCCGAGCAGTACTTC	CASSQDGGISEQYF
TRBV5-4	TRBJ2-5	TRBD2	.	TGTGCCAGCAGCTTGGAGGCTAGCGGGGGGGTGAAGACCCAGTACTTC	CASSLEASGGVKTQYF
TRBV5-1	TRBJ2-5	.	.	TGCGCCAGCAGCTCCCAGAGACAGGTCCAAGAGACCCAGTACTTC	CASSSQRQVQETQYF
TRBV5-4	TRBJ2-5	TRBD2	once	TGTGCCAGCAGCAATGCGGGACTAGGGGAAGAGACCCAGTACTTC	CASSNAGLGEETQYF
TRBV4-3	TRBJ2-1	TRBD2	.	TGCGCCAGCAGCCAAGAACTAGCGGGGGACAATGAGCAGTTCTTC	CASSQELAGDNEQFF
TRBV2	TRBJ1-2	.	once	TGTGCCAGCAGTGCGCAGGGCTCTGGCTACACCTTC	CASSAQGSGYTF
TRBV7-3	TRBJ2-5	TRBD2	.	TGTGCCAGCAGCCGAACAGGGACTAGCGGGGGCCTTCAAGAGACCCAGTACTTC	CASSRTGTSGGLQETQYF
TRBV7-6	TRBJ1-2	TRBD1	few	TGTGCCAGCAGCTCCTTGGGACAGCCTTATGGCTACACCTTC	CASSSLGQPYGYTF
TRBV27	TRBJ2-5	TRBD2	.	TGTGCCAGCAGACAGGGAACTAGCGGGAGGGCCTTGCTTGGGACCCAGTACTTC	CASRQGTSGRALLGTQYF
TRBV28	TRBJ1-1	TRBD1	.	TGTGCCAGCAGTCAGATAAAGACAGGGGGAACTGAAGCTTTCTTT	CASSQIKTGGTEAFF
TRBV5-4	TRBJ1-1	TRBD1	.	TGTGCCAGCAGCTTGGAACAGGGGTCACCGAACACTGAAGCTTTCTTT	CASSLEQGSPNTEAFF
TRBV4-2	TRBJ1-6	.	.	TGTGCCAGCAGCCAAGGGTTACAGCTTAATTCACCCCTCCACTTT	CASSQGLQLNSPLHF
TRBV6-2/TRBV6-3	TRBJ2-3	TRBD2	.	TGTGCCAGCAGTTACTCGAGAGCTAGCGGGGAAGGTACGCAGTATTTT	CASSYSRASGEGTQYF
TRBV10-3	TRBJ1-5	.	few	TGTGCCATCAGCCGGGACAAATATAGCAATCAGCCCCAGCATTTT	CAISRDKYSNQPQHF
TRBV7-2	TRBJ2-5	.	.	TGTGCCAGCAGCCCCTTGGCGGAGAAGGAGACCCAGTACTTC	CASSPLAEKETQYF
TRBV6-6	TRBJ1-4	.	.	TGTGCCAGCTTTTATAGGGGTGAAAAACTGTTTTTT	CASFYRGEKLFF
TRBV6-1	TRBJ1-2	.	.	TGTGCCAGCAGTGAAGCGCTGGCGGGGGCTACTGGCTACACCTTC	CASSEALAGATGYTF
TRBV12-3/TRBV12-4	TRBJ2-7	.	.	TGTGCCAGCAGTTTATACGGGAGTTACGAGCAGTACTTC	CASSLYGSYEQYF
TRBV19	TRBJ2-1	TRBD1	.	TGTGCCAGTCAGCGGACAGGGACCTACAATGAGCAGTTCTTC	CASQRTGTYNEQFF